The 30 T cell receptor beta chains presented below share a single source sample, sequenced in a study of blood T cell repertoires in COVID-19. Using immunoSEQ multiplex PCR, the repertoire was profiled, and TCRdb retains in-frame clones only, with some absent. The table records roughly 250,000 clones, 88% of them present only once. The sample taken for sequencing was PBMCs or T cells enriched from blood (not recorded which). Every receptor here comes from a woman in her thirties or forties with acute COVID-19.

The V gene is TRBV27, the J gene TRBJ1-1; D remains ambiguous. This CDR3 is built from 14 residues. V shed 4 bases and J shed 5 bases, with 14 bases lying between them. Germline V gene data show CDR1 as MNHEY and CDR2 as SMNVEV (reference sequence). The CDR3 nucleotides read TGTGCCAGCAGTTCGTCCAGGATCGGAACTGAAGCTTTCTTT. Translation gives CASSSSRIGTEAFF.

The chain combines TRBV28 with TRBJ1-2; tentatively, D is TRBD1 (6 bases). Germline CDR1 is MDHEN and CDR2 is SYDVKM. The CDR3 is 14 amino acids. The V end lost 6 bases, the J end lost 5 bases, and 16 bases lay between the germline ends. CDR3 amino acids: CASSLGGGLYGYTF. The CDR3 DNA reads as TGTGCCAGCAGCCTAGGGGGAGGGCTATATGGCTACACCTTC.

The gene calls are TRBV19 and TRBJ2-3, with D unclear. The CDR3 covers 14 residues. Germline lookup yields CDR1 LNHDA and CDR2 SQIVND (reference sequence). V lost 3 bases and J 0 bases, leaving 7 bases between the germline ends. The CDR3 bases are TGTGCCAGTAGTATGCAGTCTAGCACAGATACGCAGTATTTT. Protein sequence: CASSMQSSTDTQYF.

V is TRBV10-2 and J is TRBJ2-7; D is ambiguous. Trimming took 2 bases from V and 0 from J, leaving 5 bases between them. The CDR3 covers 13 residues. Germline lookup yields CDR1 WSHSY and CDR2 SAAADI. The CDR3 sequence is CASSEASSYEQYV. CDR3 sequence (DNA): TGCGCCAGCAGTGAGGCTAGCTCCTACGAGCAGTACGTC.

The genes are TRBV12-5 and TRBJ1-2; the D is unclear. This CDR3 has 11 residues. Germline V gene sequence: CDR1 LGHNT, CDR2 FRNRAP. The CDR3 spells CASGGFYGYTF. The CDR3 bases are TGTGCCTCCGGAGGGTTCTATGGCTACACCTTC.

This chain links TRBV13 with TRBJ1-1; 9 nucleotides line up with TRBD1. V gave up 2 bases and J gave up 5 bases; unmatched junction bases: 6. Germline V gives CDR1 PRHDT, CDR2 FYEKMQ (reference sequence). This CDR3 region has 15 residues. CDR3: CASSLLDRGKTEAFF. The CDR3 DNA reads TGTGCCAGCAGCTTACTGGACAGGGGTAAGACTGAAGCTTTCTTT.

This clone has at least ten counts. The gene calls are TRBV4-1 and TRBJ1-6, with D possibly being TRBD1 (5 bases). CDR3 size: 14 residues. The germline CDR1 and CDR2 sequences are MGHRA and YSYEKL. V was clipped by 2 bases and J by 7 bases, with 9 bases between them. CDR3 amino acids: CASSQSSGNSPLHF. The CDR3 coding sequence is TGCGCCAGCAGCCAATCATCAGGGAATTCACCCCTCCACTTT.

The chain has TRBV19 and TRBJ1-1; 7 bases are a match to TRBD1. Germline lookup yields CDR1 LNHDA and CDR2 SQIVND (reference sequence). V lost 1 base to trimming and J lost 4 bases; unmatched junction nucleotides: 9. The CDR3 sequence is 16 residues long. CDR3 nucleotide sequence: TGTGCCAGTAGTATAGGGCAGGGGGGAGTGAGCACTGAAGCTTTCTTT. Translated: CASSIGQGGVSTEAFF.

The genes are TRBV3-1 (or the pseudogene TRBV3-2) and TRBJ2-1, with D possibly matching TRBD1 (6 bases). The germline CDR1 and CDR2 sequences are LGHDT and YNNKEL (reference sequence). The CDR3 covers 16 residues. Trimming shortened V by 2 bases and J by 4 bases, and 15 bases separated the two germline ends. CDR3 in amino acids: CASSQLQGTSYNEQFF. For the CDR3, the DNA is TGTGCCAGCAGCCAATTACAGGGCACCTCTTACAATGAGCAGTTCTTC.

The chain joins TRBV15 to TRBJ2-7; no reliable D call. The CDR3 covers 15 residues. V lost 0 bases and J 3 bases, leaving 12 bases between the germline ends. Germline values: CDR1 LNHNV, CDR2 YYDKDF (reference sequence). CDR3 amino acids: CATSREAGGIYEQYF. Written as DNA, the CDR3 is TGTGCCACCAGCAGAGAAGCAGGTGGTATCTACGAGCAGTACTTC.

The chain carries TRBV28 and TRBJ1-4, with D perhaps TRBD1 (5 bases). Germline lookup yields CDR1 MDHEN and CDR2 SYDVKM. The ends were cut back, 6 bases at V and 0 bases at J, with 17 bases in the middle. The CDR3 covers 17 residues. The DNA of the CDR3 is TGTGCCAGCAGCCTACCGGGGGATAGGGCAACTAATGAAAAACTGTTTTTT. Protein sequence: CASSLPGDRATNEKLFF.

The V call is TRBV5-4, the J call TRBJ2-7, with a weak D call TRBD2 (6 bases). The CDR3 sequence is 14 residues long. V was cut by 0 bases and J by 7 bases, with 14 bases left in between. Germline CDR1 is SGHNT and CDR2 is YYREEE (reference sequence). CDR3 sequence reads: CASSLDTAGREQYV. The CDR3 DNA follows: TGTGCCAGCAGCTTGGACACTGCGGGAAGGGAGCAGTACGTC.

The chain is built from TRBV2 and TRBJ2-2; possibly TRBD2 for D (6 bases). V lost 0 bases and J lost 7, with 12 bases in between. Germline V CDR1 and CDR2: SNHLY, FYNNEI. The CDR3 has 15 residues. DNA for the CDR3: TGTGCCAGCAGTGAAGCGCTGGGGGGTATCGGGGAGCTGTTTTTT. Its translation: CASSEALGGIGELFF.

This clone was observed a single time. The DNA for the CDR3 is TGTGCGGTAGCCGGGACTAGTCGTGAGCAGTTCTTC. It translates to CAVAGTSREQFF. V and J are TRBV28 and TRBJ2-1; 8 bases are shared with TRBD2. The CDR3 runs 12 residues. Germline assignment: CDR1 MDHEN and CDR2 SYDVKM.

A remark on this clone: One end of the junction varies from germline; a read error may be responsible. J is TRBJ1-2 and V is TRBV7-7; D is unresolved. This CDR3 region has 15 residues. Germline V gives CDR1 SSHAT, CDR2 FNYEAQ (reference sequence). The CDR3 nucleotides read TGTGCTAGCAGCTTACGGTTGAGGGTATACTATGGCTACACCTTC. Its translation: CASSLRLRVYYGYTF. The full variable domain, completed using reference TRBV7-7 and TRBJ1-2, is GAGVSQSPRYKVTKRGQDVTLRCDPISSHATLYWYQQALGQGPEFLTYFNYEAQPDKSGLPSDRFSAERPEGSISTLTIQRTEQRDSAMYRCASSLRLRVYYGYTFGSGTRLTVV.

The CDR3 nucleotides are TGTGCCAGCAGTTCGAGCTACAGGGGGAAGAACACTGAAGCTTTCTTT. It yields the protein CASSSSYRGKNTEAFF. V gene TRBV27 combines with J gene TRBJ1-1, with 8 bases identical to TRBD1. The CDR3 totals 16 residues. J was trimmed by 1 base and V by 4 bases; bases with no gene match: 8. Germline V gene lookup returns CDR1 MNHEY and CDR2 SMNVEV (reference sequence).

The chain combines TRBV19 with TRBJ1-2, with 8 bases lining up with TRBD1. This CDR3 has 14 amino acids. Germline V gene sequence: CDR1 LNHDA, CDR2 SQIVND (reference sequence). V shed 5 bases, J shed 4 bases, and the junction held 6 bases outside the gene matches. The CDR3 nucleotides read TGTGCCAGTAGTCCTTTACAGGGGGGCTATGGCTACACCTTC. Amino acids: CASSPLQGGYGYTF.

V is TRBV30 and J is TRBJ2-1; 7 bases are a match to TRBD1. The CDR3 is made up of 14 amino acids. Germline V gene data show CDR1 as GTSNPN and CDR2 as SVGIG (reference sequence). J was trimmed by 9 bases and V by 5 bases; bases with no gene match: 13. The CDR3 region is CAWSRGQSTSEQFF. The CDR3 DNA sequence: TGTGCCTGGTCCCGGGGACAGTCAACAAGTGAGCAGTTCTTC.

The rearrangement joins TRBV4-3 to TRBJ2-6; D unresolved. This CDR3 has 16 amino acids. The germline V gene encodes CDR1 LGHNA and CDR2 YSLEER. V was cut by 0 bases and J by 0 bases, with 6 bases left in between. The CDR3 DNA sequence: TGCGCCAGCAGCCAAGATTTTAGCTCTGGGGCCAACGTCCTGACTTTC. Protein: CASSQDFSSGANVLTF.

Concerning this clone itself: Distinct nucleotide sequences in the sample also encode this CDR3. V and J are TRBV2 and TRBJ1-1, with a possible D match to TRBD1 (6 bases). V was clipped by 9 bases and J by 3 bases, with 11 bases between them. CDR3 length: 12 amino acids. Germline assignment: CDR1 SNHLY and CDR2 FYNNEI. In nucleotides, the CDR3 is TGTGCCAGTAGGGGGTTGTACACTGAAGCTTTCTTT. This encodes CASRGLYTEAFF.

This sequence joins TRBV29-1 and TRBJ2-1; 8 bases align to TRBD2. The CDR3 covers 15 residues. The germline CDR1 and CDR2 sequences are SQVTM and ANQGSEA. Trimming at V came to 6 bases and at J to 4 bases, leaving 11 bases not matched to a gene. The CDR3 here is CSVGRGGILYNEQFF. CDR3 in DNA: TGCAGCGTGGGTCGGGGGGGCATTTTGTACAATGAGCAGTTCTTC.

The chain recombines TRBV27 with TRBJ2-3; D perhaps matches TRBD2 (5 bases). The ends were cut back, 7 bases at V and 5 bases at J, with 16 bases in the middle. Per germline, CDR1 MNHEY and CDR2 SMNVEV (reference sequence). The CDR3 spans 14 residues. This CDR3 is CASNTYPGRDTQYF. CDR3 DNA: TGTGCCAGCAATACTTACCCGGGAAGAGATACGCAGTATTTT.

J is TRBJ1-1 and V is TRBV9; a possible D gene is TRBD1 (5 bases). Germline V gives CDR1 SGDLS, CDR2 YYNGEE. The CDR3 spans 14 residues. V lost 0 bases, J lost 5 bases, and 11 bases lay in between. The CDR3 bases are TGTGCCAGCAGCGTAGGTGGGGGGAGGACTGAAGCTTTCTTT. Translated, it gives CASSVGGGRTEAFF.

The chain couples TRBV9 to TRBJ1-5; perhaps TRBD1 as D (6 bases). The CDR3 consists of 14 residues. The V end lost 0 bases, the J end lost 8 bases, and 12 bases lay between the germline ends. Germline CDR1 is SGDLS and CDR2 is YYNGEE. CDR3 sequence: CASSVGGGREPQHF. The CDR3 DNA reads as TGTGCCAGCAGCGTAGGAGGGGGTCGGGAGCCCCAGCATTTT.

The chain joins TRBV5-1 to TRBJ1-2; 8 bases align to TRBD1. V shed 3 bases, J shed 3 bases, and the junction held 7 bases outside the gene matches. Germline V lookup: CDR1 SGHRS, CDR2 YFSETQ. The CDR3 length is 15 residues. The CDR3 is CASSSGQGGDYGYTF. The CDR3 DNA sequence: TGCGCCAGCAGCTCTGGACAGGGAGGTGACTATGGCTACACCTTC.

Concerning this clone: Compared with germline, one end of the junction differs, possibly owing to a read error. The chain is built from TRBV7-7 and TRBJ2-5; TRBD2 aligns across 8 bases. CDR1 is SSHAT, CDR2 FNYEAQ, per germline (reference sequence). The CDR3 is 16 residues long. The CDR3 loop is CASSLAKAGGSETQYF. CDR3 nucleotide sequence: TGTGCTAGCAGCTTAGCAAAGGCGGGAGGCTCAGAGACCCAGTACTTC.

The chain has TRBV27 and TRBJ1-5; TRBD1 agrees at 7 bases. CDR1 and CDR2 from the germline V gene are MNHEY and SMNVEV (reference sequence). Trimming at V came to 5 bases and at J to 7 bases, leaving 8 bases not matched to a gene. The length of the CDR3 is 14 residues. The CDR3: CASSDRDLRQPQHF. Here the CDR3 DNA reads TGTGCCAGCAGTGACAGGGACCTTCGGCAGCCCCAGCATTTT.

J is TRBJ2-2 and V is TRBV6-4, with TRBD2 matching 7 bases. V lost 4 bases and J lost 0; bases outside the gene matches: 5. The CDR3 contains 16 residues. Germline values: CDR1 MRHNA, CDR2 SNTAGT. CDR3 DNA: TGTGCCAGCAGTGCTACTAGCGTATCGAACACCGGGGAGCTGTTTTTT. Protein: CASSATSVSNTGELFF.

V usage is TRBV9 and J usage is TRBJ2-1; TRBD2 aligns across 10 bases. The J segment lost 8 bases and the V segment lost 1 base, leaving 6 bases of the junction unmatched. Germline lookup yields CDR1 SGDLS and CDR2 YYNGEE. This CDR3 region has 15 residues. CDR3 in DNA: TGTGCCAGCAGCGTATGGGCTAGCGGGAGCCATGAGCAGTTCTTC. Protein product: CASSVWASGSHEQFF.

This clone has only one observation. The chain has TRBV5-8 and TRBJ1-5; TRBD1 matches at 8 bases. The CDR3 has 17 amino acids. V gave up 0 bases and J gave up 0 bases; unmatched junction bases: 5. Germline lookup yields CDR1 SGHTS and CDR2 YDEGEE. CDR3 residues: CASSLERTGLSNQPQHF. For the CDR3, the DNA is TGTGCCAGCAGCTTGGAAAGGACAGGGCTTAGCAATCAGCCCCAGCATTTT.